A single sample gave rise to the 27 T cell receptor beta chains below, sequenced in a study of cytotoxic CD8 clonotypes in ibrutinib-treated CLL (dated by TCRdb to about 2021). Library prep was done by the immunoSEQ multiplex PCR assay. The table was pulled from immuneACCESS by TCRdb, which kept in-frame rearrangements only. Such tables lose some clones; where checked, under half of the loss comes from unresolved V genes, and the rest has no known cause. This sample gives approximately 340,000 clones in total; over 60% of them show up just once. Roughly 6% of the sample lies in the top ten. Sample: PBMCs, taken after 36 months of ibrutinib treatment. Receptor source: a human donor with chronic lymphocytic leukemia.

The chain joins TRBV5-1 to TRBJ2-3, with D perhaps TRBD2 (5 bases). The CDR3 contains 11 residues. Germline values: CDR1 SGHRS, CDR2 YFSETQ. Trimming cost V 7 bases and J 6 bases, with 9 bases left between them. CDR3 sequence reads: CASRGLDTQYF. In DNA, the CDR3 is TGCGCCAGCCGCGGGCTGGATACGCAGTATTTT.

In DNA form, the CDR3 reads TGTGCCAGTAGTATTAACAGGGATTCGGAGACCCAGTACTTC. As protein: CASSINRDSETQYF. The J gene is TRBJ2-5, the V gene TRBV19, with D tentatively TRBD1 (6 bases). CDR3 length: 14 amino acids. CDR1 and CDR2 (germline): LNHDA, SQIVND (reference sequence). Trimming took off 3 bases at V and 5 bases at J, with 13 bases between the two ends.

The chain joins TRBV11-1 to TRBJ2-1, with a possible D match to TRBD1 (6 bases). Germline V gene data show CDR1 as SGHAT and CDR2 as FQDESV (reference sequence). There are 14 residues in the CDR3. Deletions cut 2 bases from V and 8 bases from J, with 13 bases between. The CDR3 DNA reads TGTGCCAGCAGCTTATTCCAGGGGTGGGATGAGCAGTTCTTC. As protein: CASSLFQGWDEQFF.

The V gene is TRBV7-2, the J gene TRBJ2-3, with 9 bases lining up with TRBD1. CDR1 and CDR2 from the germline V gene are SGHTA and FQGNSA. V shed 5 bases, J shed 1 base, and the junction held 7 bases outside the gene matches. The CDR3 runs 16 residues. The CDR3 bases are TGTGCCAGCAGCCTAAGGACAGGGGTGGGCACAGATACGCAGTATTTT. Protein product: CASSLRTGVGTDTQYF. The entire variable domain, with the rest obtained from reference TRBV7-2 and TRBJ2-3, is as follows: GAGVSQSPSNKVTEKGKDVELRCDPISGHTALYWYRQSLGQGLEFLIYFQGNSAPDKSGLPSDRFSAERTGGSVSTLTIQRTQQEDSAVYLCASSLRTGVGTDTQYFGPGTRLTVL.

The rearrangement links TRBV19 to TRBJ1-1, with D tentatively TRBD1 (5 bases). The germline V gene encodes CDR1 LNHDA and CDR2 SQIVND (reference sequence). The CDR3 has 11 residues. V was trimmed by 6 bases and J by 6 bases, leaving 8 bases between them. The CDR3 protein is CASRGRAEAFF. The CDR3 coding sequence is TGTGCCAGTAGGGGACGGGCTGAAGCTTTCTTT.

The chain links TRBV28 to TRBJ1-2; D gene unclear. Trimming took 2 bases from V and 0 from J, leaving 7 bases between them. There are 14 residues in the CDR3. Germline CDR1 is MDHEN and CDR2 is SYDVKM. The CDR3, as DNA: TGTGCCAGCAGTTTAAGGCATACTAACTATGGCTACACCTTC. This gives the protein CASSLRHTNYGYTF.

V and J are TRBV6-6 and TRBJ1-1; D is uncertain. The CDR3 runs 16 residues. In germline, CDR1 is MNHNY, CDR2 SVGAGI (reference sequence). Trimming left V 0 bases short and J 1 base short, with 12 bases between. The CDR3 DNA is TGTGCCAGCAGTTACTCCTGGTCGCGGAGGAACACTGAAGCTTTCTTT. Amino acid sequence: CASSYSWSRRNTEAFF.

The J gene is TRBJ2-5, the V gene TRBV25-1; 9 nucleotides align to TRBD2. The CDR3 covers 15 residues. Germline V lookup: CDR1 MGHDK, CDR2 SYGVNS. Trimming at V came to 1 base and at J to 3 bases, leaving 3 bases not matched to a gene. This chain's CDR3 is CASSEFGGGEETQYF. The CDR3 DNA is TGTGCCAGCAGTGAATTCGGCGGGGGGGAAGAGACCCAGTACTTC.

J is TRBJ2-7 and V is TRBV28; 9 bases map to TRBD2. Trimming took 4 bases from V and 10 from J; bases not matched to a gene: 14. Germline assignment: CDR1 MDHEN and CDR2 SYDVKM. The CDR3 is made up of 15 amino acids. CDR3 sequence: CASSSLAGGPLEQYF. The CDR3 nucleotides are TGTGCCAGCAGTTCATTGGCGGGAGGGCCCCTGGAACAGTACTTC.

This rearrangement joins TRBV19 to TRBJ1-1; D gene ambiguous. The CDR3 is 16 residues long. V lost 2 bases and J lost 0, with 13 bases in between. Germline loops: CDR1 LNHDA, CDR2 SQIVND (reference sequence). DNA for the CDR3: TGTGCCAGTAGTATAATTCGGGGTCTAATGAACACTGAAGCTTTCTTT. It yields the protein CASSIIRGLMNTEAFF.

V usage is TRBV11-2 and J usage is TRBJ1-1, with D possibly matching TRBD1 (5 bases). Trimming took off 4 bases at V and 7 bases at J, with 13 bases between the two ends. The germline CDR1 and CDR2 sequences are SGHAT and FQNNGV. There are 13 residues in the CDR3. The CDR3 region is CASSSRGWGEAFF. CDR3 sequence (DNA): TGTGCCAGCAGCTCCCGGGGGTGGGGTGAAGCTTTCTTT.

This clone was observed a few times. The chain couples TRBV27 to TRBJ1-1, with 9 bases identical to TRBD1. Germline lookup yields CDR1 MNHEY and CDR2 SMNVEV (reference sequence). J gave up 5 bases and V 6 bases, and 7 bases lay outside the gene matches. CDR3 length equals 14 residues. The CDR3 sequence: CASSNRGLRTEAFF. CDR3 nucleotides: TGTGCCAGCAGCAACAGGGGGCTACGTACTGAAGCTTTCTTT.

The rearrangement uses TRBV4-1 and TRBJ2-4; 11 bases agree with TRBD2. J gave up 0 bases and V 2 bases, and 6 bases lay outside the gene matches. This CDR3 comprises 18 residues. Per germline, CDR1 MGHRA and CDR2 YSYEKL. This CDR3 reads CASSQRGTSGIAKNIQYF. The CDR3 nucleotides are TGCGCCAGCAGCCAACGAGGGACTAGCGGAATAGCCAAAAACATTCAGTACTTC.

This clone was observed a single time. V gene TRBV18 combines with J gene TRBJ1-1; D gene ambiguous. This CDR3 comprises 14 residues. The germline V gene has CDR1 KGHSH and CDR2 LQKENI. Trimming shortened V by 3 bases and J by 1 base, and 9 bases separated the two germline ends. The CDR3 spells CASSPPGENTEAFF. CDR3 sequence (DNA): TGTGCCAGCTCACCCCCCGGAGAGAACACTGAAGCTTTCTTT.

V gene TRBV5-1 combines with J gene TRBJ1-2, with 8 bases matching TRBD1. V lost 4 bases to trimming and J lost 0 bases; unmatched junction nucleotides: 5. Germline assignment: CDR1 SGHRS and CDR2 YFSETQ. The CDR3 covers 15 residues. CDR3 in amino acids: CASSLGTGANYGYTF. In DNA form, the CDR3 reads TGCGCCAGCAGCCTTGGGACAGGAGCTAACTATGGCTACACCTTC.

V gene TRBV7-9 combines with J gene TRBJ2-3; possibly TRBD1 for D (5 bases). V lost 5 bases and J lost 5, with 8 bases in between. The germline V gene has CDR1 SEHNR and CDR2 FQNEAQ (reference sequence). CDR3 length equals 12 residues. CDR3 sequence (DNA): TGTGCCAGCAGCCCCCAGGGAGATACGCAGTATTTT. Protein product: CASSPQGDTQYF.

This chain connects TRBV19 to TRBJ1-1, with D perhaps matching TRBD1 (5 bases). CDR1 is LNHDA and CDR2 is SQIVND in the germline V gene (reference sequence). The CDR3 runs to 13 residues. The ends were cut back, 3 bases at V and 4 bases at J, with 9 bases in the middle. The DNA of the CDR3 is TGTGCCAGTAGTATCTCTAGGGGCACTGAAGCTTTCTTT. Protein product: CASSISRGTEAFF.

This sequence joins TRBV10-3 and TRBJ2-7; D is uncertain. The V and J ends lost 0 bases and 6 bases respectively, with 12 bases between them. Germline CDR1 and CDR2: ENHRY and SYGVKD. The CDR3 runs to 14 residues. CDR3 coding DNA: TGTGCCATCAGTGAGTCGACGTCGGGCCCCGAGCAGTACTTC. It yields the protein CAISESTSGPEQYF.

This clone was detected only a few times. This chain uses TRBV19 with TRBJ1-6; 8 positions agree with TRBD1. V was pared by 4 bases and J by 8 bases, with 7 bases of the junction left unmatched. This CDR3 spans 15 amino acids. CDR1 and CDR2 (germline): LNHDA, SQIVND (reference sequence). CDR3 DNA: TGTGCCAGTAGTACGGAGACAGGGGTCGATTCACCCCTCCACTTT. Amino acids: CASSTETGVDSPLHF.

This chain joins TRBV7-8 and TRBJ2-7, with D perhaps TRBD1 (6 bases). Germline-derived CDR1 and CDR2 are SGHVS and FQNEAQ. V lost 5 bases to trimming and J lost 3 bases, with 8 bases between them. The CDR3 totals 12 residues. The CDR3 loop is CASSKQGYEQYF. In DNA form, the CDR3 reads TGTGCCAGCAGCAAACAGGGCTACGAGCAGTACTTC.

This clone was found a few times. The V call is TRBV14, the J call TRBJ2-1; D gene ambiguous. V was clipped by 5 bases and J by 15 bases, with 11 bases between them. The CDR3 runs to 10 residues. Germline loops: CDR1 SGHDN, CDR2 FVKESK. CDR3 DNA sequence: TGTGCCAGCAGCAACCCCATACTGTTCTTC. Translated: CASSNPILFF. Full variable domain (rest looked up from reference TRBV14 and TRBJ2-1): EAGVTQFPSHSVIEKGQTVTLRCDPISGHDNLYWYRRVMGKEIKFLLHFVKESKQDESGMPNNRFLAERTGGTYSTLKVQPAELEDSGVYFCASSNPILFFGPGTRLTVL.

The chain carries TRBV7-6 and TRBJ2-3; the D gene is possibly TRBD2 (5 bases). V lost 8 bases to trimming and J lost 0 bases, with 9 bases between them. Per the germline V gene, CDR1 is SGHVS and CDR2 is FNYEAQ. There are 13 residues in the CDR3. The CDR3 protein is CASEGPSTDTQYF. The CDR3 DNA reads as TGTGCCAGCGAGGGCCCTAGCACAGATACGCAGTATTTT. The full variable domain, with the rest looked up from reference TRBV7-6 and TRBJ2-3, is GAGVSQSPRYKVTKRGQDVALRCDPISGHVSLYWYRQALGQGPEFLTYFNYEAQQDKSGLPNDRFSAERPEGSISTLTIQRTEQRDSAMYRCASEGPSTDTQYFGPGTRLTVL.

This clone is a singleton in its sample. The chain has TRBV7-2 and TRBJ2-4; D possibly corresponds to TRBD1 (6 bases). CDR1 SGHTA and CDR2 FQGNSA come from the germline V gene. Trimming took off 1 base at V and 5 bases at J, with 12 bases between the two ends. This CDR3 is 15 amino acids long. The CDR3 sequence is CASSLGLDRENIQYF. Written as DNA, the CDR3 is TGTGCCAGCAGCTTAGGACTGGACAGAGAAAACATTCAGTACTTC.

This clone showed up just a few times. The chain couples TRBV28 to TRBJ2-3; D is unresolved. The V end was cut by 6 bases, the J end by 2 bases, with 9 bases between. CDR3 size: 13 residues. CDR1 MDHEN and CDR2 SYDVKM come from the germline V gene. The CDR3 reads CASSITVTDTQYF. The DNA of the CDR3 is TGTGCCAGCAGCATAACCGTCACAGATACGCAGTATTTT.

The chain has TRBV6-5 and TRBJ2-2; 7 nucleotides agree with TRBD1. The CDR3 is made up of 13 amino acids. Unmatched junction bases numbered 3, after V lost 6 bases and J lost 5 bases. CDR1 is MNHEY and CDR2 is SVGAGI in the germline V gene. The CDR3: CASSRDRTGELFF. Here the CDR3 DNA reads TGTGCCAGCAGCCGGGACAGAACCGGGGAGCTGTTTTTT.

On this clone itself: This sample includes further DNA sequences coding for the same CDR3. The rearrangement joins TRBV7-9 to TRBJ2-3; 7 nucleotides line up with TRBD1. This CDR3 is 14 amino acids long. The germline V gene has CDR1 SEHNR and CDR2 FQNEAQ (reference sequence). The trim removed 6 bases at V and 1 base at J, leaving 4 bases unmatched. The CDR3 nucleotides read TGTGCCAGCAGATCAGGGGGTGGCACAGATACGCAGTATTTT. Its protein product is CASRSGGGTDTQYF. The variable domain in full, with the rest retrieved from reference TRBV7-9 and TRBJ2-3, is DTGVSQNPRHKITKRGQNVTFRCDPISEHNRLYWYRQTLGQGPEFLTYFQNEAQLEKSRLLSDRFSAERPKGSFSTLEIQRTEQGDSAMYLCASRSGGGTDTQYFGPGTRLTVL.

This clone has a handful of counts. The rearrangement uses TRBV5-1 and TRBJ2-3, with a tentative D call TRBD1 (6 bases). CDR1 is SGHRS and CDR2 is YFSETQ in the germline V gene. The CDR3 runs 15 residues. Trimming pared 4 bases from V and 1 base from J, leaving 13 bases between. The CDR3 bases are TGCGCCAGCAGCCGCCAGGGGCGCGGCACAGATACGCAGTATTTT. Translating it yields CASSRQGRGTDTQYF. Full variable domain (missing parts from reference TRBV5-1 and TRBJ2-3): KAGVTQTPRYLIKTRGQQVTLSCSPISGHRSVSWYQQTPGQGLQFLFEYFSETQRNKGNFPGRFSGRQFSNSRSEMNVSTLELGDSALYLCASSRQGRGTDTQYFGPGTRLTVL.